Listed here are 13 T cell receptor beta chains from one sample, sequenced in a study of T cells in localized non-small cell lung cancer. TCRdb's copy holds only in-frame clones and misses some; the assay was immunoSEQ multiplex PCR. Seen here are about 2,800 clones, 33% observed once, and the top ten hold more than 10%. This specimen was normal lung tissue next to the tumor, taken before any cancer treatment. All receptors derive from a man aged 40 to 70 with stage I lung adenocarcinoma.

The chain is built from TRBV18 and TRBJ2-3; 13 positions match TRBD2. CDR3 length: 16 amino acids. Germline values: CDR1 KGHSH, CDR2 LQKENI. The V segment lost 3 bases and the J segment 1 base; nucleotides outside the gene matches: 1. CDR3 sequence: CASSPGLAGGTDTQYF. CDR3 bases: TGTGCCAGCTCACCTGGACTAGCGGGGGGCACAGATACGCAGTATTTT.

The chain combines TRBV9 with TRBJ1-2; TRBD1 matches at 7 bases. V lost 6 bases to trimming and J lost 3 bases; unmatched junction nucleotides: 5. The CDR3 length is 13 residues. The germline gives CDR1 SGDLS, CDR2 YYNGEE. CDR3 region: CASTGDSYYGYTF. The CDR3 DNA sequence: TGTGCCAGCACTGGGGACAGCTACTATGGCTACACCTTC.

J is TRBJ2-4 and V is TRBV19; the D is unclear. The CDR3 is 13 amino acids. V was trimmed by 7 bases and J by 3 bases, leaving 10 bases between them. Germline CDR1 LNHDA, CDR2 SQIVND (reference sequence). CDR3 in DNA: TGTGCCAGTACGGACGACGACAAAAACATTCAGTACTTC. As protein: CASTDDDKNIQYF.

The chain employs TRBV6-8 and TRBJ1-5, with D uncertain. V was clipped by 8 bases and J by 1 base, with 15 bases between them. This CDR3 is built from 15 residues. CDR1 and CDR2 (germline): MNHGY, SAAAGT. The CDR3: CASRTRTPSNQPQHF. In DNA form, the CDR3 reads TGTGCCAGCCGAACCAGAACCCCGAGCAATCAGCCCCAGCATTTT.

The CDR3 nucleotides read TGTGCCACCAGCTCCGGTTTACTACTCACAGATACGCAGTATTTT. Its protein is CATSSGLLLTDTQYF. The rearrangement joins TRBV15 to TRBJ2-3, with no clear D. The V gene lost 5 bases and the J gene lost 2 bases, with 14 bases spanning the gap. The germline V gene has CDR1 LNHNV and CDR2 YYDKDF (reference sequence). This CDR3 has 15 amino acids.

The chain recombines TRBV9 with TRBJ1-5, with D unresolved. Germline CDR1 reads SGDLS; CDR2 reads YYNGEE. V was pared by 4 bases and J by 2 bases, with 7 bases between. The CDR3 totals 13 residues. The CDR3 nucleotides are TGTGCCAGCAGCCGGTCGGGCAATCAGCCCCAGCATTTT. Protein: CASSRSGNQPQHF.

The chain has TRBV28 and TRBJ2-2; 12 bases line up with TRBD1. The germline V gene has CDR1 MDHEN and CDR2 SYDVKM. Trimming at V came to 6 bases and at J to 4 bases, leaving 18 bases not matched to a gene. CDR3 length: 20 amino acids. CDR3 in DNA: TGTGCCAGCAGCCTTGGGACAGGGGGCGGAAACCTTGGGCTCACCGGGGAGCTGTTTTTT. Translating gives CASSLGTGGGNLGLTGELFF.

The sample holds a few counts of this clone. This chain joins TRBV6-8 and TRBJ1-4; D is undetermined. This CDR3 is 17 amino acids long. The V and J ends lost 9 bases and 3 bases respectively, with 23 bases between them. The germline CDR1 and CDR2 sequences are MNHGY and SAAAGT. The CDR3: CASYNGISAWSNEKLFF. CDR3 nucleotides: TGTGCCAGTTATAACGGGATTTCGGCCTGGTCTAATGAAAAACTGTTTTTT.

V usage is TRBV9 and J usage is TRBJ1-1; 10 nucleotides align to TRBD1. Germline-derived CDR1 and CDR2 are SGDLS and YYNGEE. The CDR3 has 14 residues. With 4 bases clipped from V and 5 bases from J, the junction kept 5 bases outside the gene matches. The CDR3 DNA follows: TGTGCCAGCAGCCTAGGACAGGGGGGGACTGAAGCTTTCTTT. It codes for CASSLGQGGTEAFF.

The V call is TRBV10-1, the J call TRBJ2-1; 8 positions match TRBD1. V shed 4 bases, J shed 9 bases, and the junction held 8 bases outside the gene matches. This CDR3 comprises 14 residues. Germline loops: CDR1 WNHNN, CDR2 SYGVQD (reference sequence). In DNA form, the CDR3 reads TGCGCCAGCAGTGGGGGACAGGCCTTGGGTGAGCAGTTCTTC. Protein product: CASSGGQALGEQFF.

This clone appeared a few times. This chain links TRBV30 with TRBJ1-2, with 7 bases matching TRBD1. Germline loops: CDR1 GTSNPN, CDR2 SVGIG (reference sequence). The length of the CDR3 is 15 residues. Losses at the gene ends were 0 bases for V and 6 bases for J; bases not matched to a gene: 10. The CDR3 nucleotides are TGTGCCTGGAGTGTAGGGGGCCAGGGGATCCATGGCTACACCTTC. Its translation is CAWSVGGQGIHGYTF.

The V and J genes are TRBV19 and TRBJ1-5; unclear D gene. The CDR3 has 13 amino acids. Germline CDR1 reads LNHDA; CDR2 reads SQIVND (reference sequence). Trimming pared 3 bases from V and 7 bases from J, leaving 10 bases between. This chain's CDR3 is CASSIGVWQPQHF. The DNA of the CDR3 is TGTGCCAGTAGTATCGGAGTCTGGCAGCCCCAGCATTTT.

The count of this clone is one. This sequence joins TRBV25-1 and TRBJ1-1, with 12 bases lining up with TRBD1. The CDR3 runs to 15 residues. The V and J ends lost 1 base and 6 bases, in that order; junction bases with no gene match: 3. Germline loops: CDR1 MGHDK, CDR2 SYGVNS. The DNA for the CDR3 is TGTGCCAGCAGTGAATCCGGGACAGGGGGCTCTGAAGCTTTCTTT. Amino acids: CASSESGTGGSEAFF. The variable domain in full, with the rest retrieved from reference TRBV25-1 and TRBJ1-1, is EADIYQTPRYLVIGTGKKITLECSQTMGHDKMYWYQQDPGMELHLIHYSYGVNSTEKGDLSSESTVSRIRTEHFPLTLESARPSHTSQYLCASSESGTGGSEAFFGQGTRLTVV.